This entry concerns a single TCR beta chain. Its antigen remains unknown. Time point defined: pre-treatment sample, taken before nivolumab and TIL therapy. This sample was included in a study of TIL therapy for anti-PD-1-resistant metastatic lung cancer. Study in general: Tumors were harvested before any PD-1/PD-L1 blockade. Tumors carried a median 1.5 non-synonymous mutations per megabase. Study results and limitations: After infusion, TIL clonotypes partly replaced peripheral T cells and declined over months. Treatment-naive, never-smoker and oncogene-addicted patients were overrepresented in this highly selected cohort.

The CDR3 spans 13 residues. Germline V gene data show CDR1 as SGHAT and CDR2 as FQNNGV. The V end lost 3 bases, the J end lost 0 bases, and 5 bases lay between the germline ends. The immunoSEQ assay was v3. Assay: immunoSEQ multiplex PCR; the TCRdb copy retains only in-frame clones and omits some. The sample has about 50,000 clones; about 80% are singletons. The clonotype was recovered from a woman between 30 and 80 years old with non-small cell lung cancer. The genes are TRBV11-2 and TRBJ1-1, with D uncertain. The sample here was blood, taken at baseline. The CDR3: CASSFILNTEAFF. In DNA, the CDR3 is TGTGCCAGCAGCTTTATTCTGAACACTGAAGCTTTCTTT.